This TCR beta chain was observed in a study of CD8+CD57+ T cells in acquired aplastic anemia. Study in general: In CD4+ cells, healthy donors produced an average of around 11 million reads. The study's findings and limits: About 28 sequences, all CD8+ CDR3, were shared between patients and controls.

The length of the CDR3 is 10 residues. Looked up from germline, CDR1 is SNHLY and CDR2 is FYNNEI. V was cut by 7 bases and J by 6 bases, with 7 bases left in between. This clonotype was counted only a few times. Its antigen is undetermined. It was genomic DNA that served as the template for profiling TCR beta VDJ and CDR3. TCRdb itself ran the reads through MiXCR, one entry per CDR3 protein. In the table there are 80,000 or so distinct CDR3 sequences, more than 40% of which are singletons. This sequence was found in a human donor in good health, serving as a control. The rearrangement links TRBV2 to TRBJ2-7; D gene ambiguous. Sequenced sample: sorted CD4+, CD8+, or CD8+CD57+ T cells (not recorded which) from PBMCs. CDR3 sequence: CASMGFEQYF. The CDR3 DNA reads as TGTGCCAGCATGGGGTTCGAGCAGTACTTC.